Shown below are 19 T cell receptor beta chains from a single sample sequenced in a study of OX40 agonist ivuxolimab in advanced cancers. Assay used: immunoSEQ multiplex PCR; TCRdb lists only in-frame clones, some missing. Found here are some 50,000 clones, 82% of them singletons; the top ten hold 1.5% to 2%. Here the sequenced sample was CD4+ or CD8+ T cells sorted from blood, taken in a trial of the OX40 agonist ivuxolimab. These receptors were taken from an adult with an advanced solid tumor such as melanoma, head and neck, liver or kidney cancer.

V is TRBV19 and J is TRBJ1-6; tentative D call: TRBD1 (5 bases). The CDR3 consists of 14 residues. The V end was cut by 5 bases, the J end by 8 bases, with 13 bases between. Germline assignment: CDR1 LNHDA and CDR2 SQIVND (reference sequence). The CDR3 is CASSFAQGYSPLHF. The CDR3 DNA reads TGTGCCAGTAGTTTTGCCCAGGGTTATTCACCCCTCCACTTT.

The chain carries TRBV2 and TRBJ1-2; D remains unclear. Trimming took 3 bases from V and 4 from J, leaving 3 bases between them. Germline values: CDR1 SNHLY, CDR2 FYNNEI. This CDR3 region has 11 residues. The CDR3 nucleotides read TGTGCCAGCAGTGAGATCTATGGCTACACCTTC. This encodes CASSEIYGYTF. Drawing the rest from reference TRBV2 and TRBJ1-2, the complete variable domain is EPEVTQTPSHQVTQMGQEVILRCVPISNHLYFYWYRQILGQKVEFLVSFYNNEISEKSEIFDDQFSVERPDGSNFTLKIRSTKLEDSAMYFCASSEIYGYTFGSGTRLTVV.

There are a few counts of this clone. The CDR3 bases are TGTGCCAGCAGCTTAGGACCCAGGGGCAAGGACACCATATATTTT. This sequence encodes CASSLGPRGKDTIYF. This rearrangement joins TRBV7-2 to TRBJ1-3; D is perhaps TRBD1 (6 bases). Between the trimmed V and J ends, which lost 1 base and 8 bases, there was a span of 15 bases. CDR1 and CDR2 from the germline V gene are SGHTA and FQGNSA. The CDR3 spans 15 residues.

The CDR3 DNA reads TGTGCCAGCAGCCCCAGGGGACTGCAGAACACTGAAGCTTTCTTT. It specifies CASSPRGLQNTEAFF. The rearrangement joins TRBV7-6 to TRBJ1-1, with D possibly being TRBD1 (6 bases). Trimming cost V 5 bases and J 1 base, with 14 bases left between them. Per the germline V gene, CDR1 is SGHVS and CDR2 is FNYEAQ. The length of the CDR3 is 15 residues.

The chain joins TRBV18 to TRBJ1-4, with D possibly TRBD1 on 6 matching bases. This CDR3 is built from 15 residues. Germline values: CDR1 KGHSH, CDR2 LQKENI. V was trimmed by 2 bases and J by 9 bases, leaving 16 bases between them. The CDR3 region is CASSPIDRSMQKLFF. DNA for the CDR3: TGTGCCAGCTCACCAATTGACAGGAGTATGCAAAAACTGTTTTTT.

The chain couples TRBV6-5 to TRBJ1-2, with D unclear. Deletions cut 2 bases from V and 5 bases from J, with 9 bases between. Germline V gives CDR1 MNHEY, CDR2 SVGAGI. The CDR3 covers 13 residues. The CDR3 sequence: CASSYGSRYGYTF. The CDR3 coding sequence is TGTGCCAGCAGTTACGGGTCTCGTTATGGCTACACCTTC.

This clone was seen a few times. V is TRBV30 and J is TRBJ1-1, with D uncertain. The CDR3 contains 15 residues. V lost 2 bases and J lost 0, with 13 bases in between. The germline V gene encodes CDR1 GTSNPN and CDR2 SVGIG (reference sequence). The CDR3 DNA follows: TGTGCCTGGAGTCTGCTCTACGGGGTGAACACTGAAGCTTTCTTT. Its translation is CAWSLLYGVNTEAFF.

The chain employs TRBV27 and TRBJ2-2, with 7 bases matching TRBD1. The CDR3 sequence is 14 residues long. Germline CDR1 is MNHEY and CDR2 is SMNVEV (reference sequence). The CDR3 coding sequence is TGTGTCCCGAAAAGACAGGGCGACACCGGGGAGCTGTTTTTT. Its translation: CVPKRQGDTGELFF.

The CDR3 sequence is CASSLGTTHKGTQYF. CDR3 sequence (DNA): TGTGCCAGCAGCTTAGGGACTACCCACAAAGGGACCCAGTACTTC. The gene calls are TRBV11-3 and TRBJ2-5; D perhaps matches TRBD2 (6 bases). CDR1 is SGHNT, CDR2 YENEEA, per germline. The length of the CDR3 is 15 residues. Trimming stripped 1 base from V and 7 bases from J, with 16 bases between.

The chain joins TRBV19 to TRBJ1-6; no firm D call. Germline V CDR1 and CDR2: LNHDA, SQIVND (reference sequence). Trimming took off 6 bases at V and 0 bases at J, with 9 bases between the two ends. The CDR3 runs 15 residues. The CDR3 protein is CASREEDSYNSPLHF. DNA for the CDR3: TGTGCCAGTAGAGAGGAGGACTCCTATAATTCACCCCTCCACTTT. Complete variable domain (other parts from reference TRBV19 and TRBJ1-6): DGGITQSPKYLFRKEGQNVTLSCEQNLNHDAMYWYRQDPGQGLRLIYYSQIVNDFQKGDIAEGYSVSREKKESFPLTVTSAQKNPTAFYLCASREEDSYNSPLHFGNGTRLTVT.

This chain connects TRBV27 to TRBJ1-6; TRBD1 matches 10 bases. CDR3 length: 15 amino acids. J lost 7 bases, V lost 5 bases, and 5 bases had no gene match. CDR1 MNHEY and CDR2 SMNVEV come from the germline V gene (reference sequence). CDR3 protein: CASSPGTGANSPLHF. DNA for the CDR3: TGTGCCAGCAGTCCCGGGACAGGGGCCAATTCACCCCTCCACTTT.

J is TRBJ2-1 and V is TRBV5-1; D possibly uses TRBD1 or TRBD2 (5 bases each). CDR1 SGHRS and CDR2 YFSETQ come from the germline V gene. This CDR3 has 13 amino acids. Trimming cost V 7 bases and J 10 bases, with 18 bases left between them. For the CDR3, the DNA is TGCGCCAGCCATCAACGGCAGGGCGGGGAGCAGTTCTTC. Protein sequence: CASHQRQGGEQFF.

The chain uses TRBV18 and TRBJ1-5, with D maybe TRBD1 (5 bases). V gave up 3 bases and J gave up 4 bases, with 13 bases separating them. The CDR3 length is 15 residues. CDR1 KGHSH and CDR2 LQKENI come from the germline V gene. This CDR3 is CASSPPRESNQPQHF. The DNA for the CDR3 is TGTGCCAGCTCACCCCCCAGGGAATCTAATCAGCCCCAGCATTTT.

V is TRBV7-2 and J is TRBJ2-3; the D gene is possibly TRBD2 (6 bases). The CDR3 totals 15 residues. Between the trimmed V and J ends, which lost 0 bases and 0 bases, there was a span of 7 bases. CDR1 and CDR2 from the germline V gene are SGHTA and FQGNSA. The CDR3 is CASSLAGGSTDTQYF. In nucleotides, the CDR3 is TGTGCCAGCAGCTTAGCGGGGGGAAGCACAGATACGCAGTATTTT.

The J gene is TRBJ1-6, the V gene TRBV15; 9 positions match TRBD1. Trimming removed 5 bases from V and 7 bases from J; junction bases left unmatched: 9. CDR3 length: 16 amino acids. Germline-derived CDR1 and CDR2 are LNHNV and YYDKDF (reference sequence). CDR3 sequence: CATSWLGGQGNSPLHF. The CDR3 nucleotides are TGTGCCACCAGCTGGCTCGGAGGACAGGGGAATTCACCCCTCCACTTT.

The CDR3: CASSTGRLQETQYF. CDR3 nucleotides: TGCGCCAGCAGCACGGGCCGGCTTCAAGAGACCCAGTACTTC. The rearrangement joins TRBV5-1 to TRBJ2-5; D is ambiguous. Germline V gene data show CDR1 as SGHRS and CDR2 as YFSETQ. This CDR3 region has 14 residues. The V end was cut by 4 bases, the J end by 2 bases, with 12 bases between.

The gene calls are TRBV6-5 and TRBJ1-5; 8 bases are shared with TRBD1. Germline assignment: CDR1 MNHEY and CDR2 SVGAGI. J gave up 3 bases and V 5 bases, and 6 bases lay outside the gene matches. This CDR3 is 15 amino acids long. The CDR3 coding sequence is TGTGCCAGCAGTCGGGACAGGCGGTACAATCAGCCCCAGCATTTT. Translated: CASSRDRRYNQPQHF.

This clone was observed a few times. This chain's CDR3 is CASSGRDRGSEQYF. The CDR3 DNA is TGTGCCAGCAGCGGCCGGGACAGGGGTTCCGAGCAGTACTTC. The V gene is TRBV7-2, the J gene TRBJ2-7; 10 bases line up with TRBD1. This CDR3 region has 14 residues. Germline V lookup: CDR1 SGHTA, CDR2 FQGNSA. V lost 5 bases, J lost 6 bases, and 7 bases stayed unmatched.

The chain carries TRBV6-5 and TRBJ2-7; D is uncertain. The CDR3 contains 11 residues. Trimming left V 6 bases short and J 6 bases short, with 9 bases between. Germline CDR1 reads MNHEY; CDR2 reads SVGAGI. The CDR3 here is CASSSGFEQYF. The CDR3 nucleotides read TGTGCCAGCAGCTCCGGATTCGAGCAGTACTTC.